The text below deals with one T cell receptor beta chain. The antigen is undetermined. Sequencing used immunoSEQ multiplex PCR; TCRdb keeps in-frame clones, though not all of them. This table has more than 95,000 clones, roughly nine tenths appearing once. The CDR3 runs 16 residues. The data belong to a study of T cell responses to AZD1222 COVID-19 vaccine. Findings and caveats of the study: Unmutated variant regions are reportedly the target of nearly half of TCRs that are spike-specific. Repertoires were obtained solely post-peak T cell response.

This chain links TRBV21-1 with TRBJ2-1; TRBD1 is the table's D call, not checked against the DNA. TRBV21-1 corresponds to a pseudogene. Sequencing used peripheral blood, obtained on day 0 of AZD1222 vaccination. The receptor comes from an adult in good health. The DNA for the CDR3 is TGTGCCAGCAGCCTTCCACAGGGGAGCTCCTACAATGAGCAGTTCTTC. This codes for CASSLPQGSSYNEQFF.